Each of the 15 T cell receptor beta chains below was sequenced from the same sample in a study of CD8 T cells in Susac syndrome. Random-hexamer reverse transcription was applied to roughly 0.5 to 1 ug RNA. TCRdb redid the calling of the immunoSEQ multiplex PCR reads with MiXCR, one entry per CDR3 protein. The table lists tens of thousands of distinct CDR3 sequences, about 95% of them singletons. The source material was CD8+ T cells from PBMCs. The receptors originated from a human donor with multiple sclerosis.

This clonotype appeared a single time. This sequence joins TRBV10-2 and TRBJ2-2, with 8 nucleotides matching TRBD2. From germline, CDR1 is WSHSY and CDR2 SAAADI. The CDR3 is made up of 15 amino acids. Trimming cost V 4 bases and J 7 bases; bases outside gene matches: 8. The CDR3 is CASSGSGSWNGELFF. CDR3 bases: TGCGCCAGCAGTGGGAGCGGGAGTTGGAACGGGGAGCTGTTTTTT.

The genes are TRBV5-4 and TRBJ2-1; D remains ambiguous. Germline lookup yields CDR1 SGHNT and CDR2 YYREEE (reference sequence). V was cut by 5 bases and J by 9 bases, with 12 bases left in between. The CDR3 sequence is 12 residues long. CDR3 loop: CASRGGSGEQFF. CDR3 in DNA: TGTGCCAGCAGGGGCGGCTCGGGTGAGCAGTTCTTC.

For the CDR3, the DNA is TGTGCCAGTAGTATCACCGGCACACCCTCCTACGAGCAGTACTTC. This gives the protein CASSITGTPSYEQYF. The chain joins TRBV19 to TRBJ2-7, with D unclear. From germline, CDR1 is LNHDA and CDR2 SQIVND (reference sequence). The CDR3 runs to 15 residues. Deletions cut 3 bases from V and 0 bases from J, with 12 bases between.

CDR3: CASIKGRGDTTEAFF. The CDR3 DNA is TGTGCCAGCATCAAGGGTAGAGGGGATACGACTGAAGCTTTCTTT. The chain links TRBV2 to TRBJ1-1, with D possibly matching TRBD1 (5 bases). This CDR3 is 15 amino acids long. Per the germline V gene, CDR1 is SNHLY and CDR2 is FYNNEI. The V gene lost 7 bases and the J gene lost 5 bases, with 20 bases spanning the gap.

This chain links TRBV27 with TRBJ2-5, with 10 bases that match TRBD1. Germline trimming cut 6 bases from V and 3 bases from J; bases unmatched to any gene: 7. Germline V CDR1 and CDR2: MNHEY, SMNVEV (reference sequence). The CDR3 is 15 amino acids. The CDR3 DNA sequence: TGTGCCAGCAGGACAGGGGGCGCAGGCGAAGAGACCCAGTACTTC. It codes for CASRTGGAGEETQYF.

The chain has TRBV5-1 and TRBJ2-2; TRBD1 matches 7 bases. This CDR3 comprises 15 residues. From germline, CDR1 is SGHRS and CDR2 YFSETQ. V was clipped by 3 bases and J by 4 bases; unmatched bases: 6. The CDR3 protein is CASSSKQGSTGELFF. The CDR3 region has the DNA TGCGCCAGCAGCTCGAAACAGGGGAGCACCGGGGAGCTGTTTTTT. Combining the CDR3 with reference TRBV5-1 and TRBJ2-2 gives the whole variable domain KAGVTQTPRYLIKTRGQQVTLSCSPISGHRSVSWYQQTPGQGLQFLFEYFSETQRNKGNFPGRFSGRQFSNSRSEMNVSTLELGDSALYLCASSSKQGSTGELFFGEGSRLTVL.

V gene TRBV7-9 combines with J gene TRBJ2-1, with 8 positions matching TRBD1. This CDR3 is 16 amino acids long. V was clipped by 1 base and J by 3 bases; unmatched bases: 5. CDR1 is SEHNR, CDR2 FQNEAQ, per germline (reference sequence). Here the CDR3 reads CASSLGTGPSYNEQFF. The CDR3 DNA is TGTGCCAGCAGCTTAGGGACAGGGCCGAGCTACAATGAGCAGTTCTTC.

The rearrangement links TRBV6-5 to TRBJ2-1; D tentatively fits TRBD1 or TRBD2 (5 bases each). CDR1 is MNHEY, CDR2 SVGAGI, per germline. V lost 2 bases, J lost 7 bases, and 9 bases lay in between. The CDR3 runs to 13 residues. This chain's CDR3 is CASSYGGRNEQFF. CDR3 nucleotide sequence: TGTGCCAGCAGTTACGGGGGAAGGAATGAGCAGTTCTTC.

The chain couples TRBV27 to TRBJ1-1; D is possibly TRBD1 (6 bases). This CDR3 region has 14 residues. Deletions cut 5 bases from V and 1 base from J, with 11 bases between. The germline gives CDR1 MNHEY, CDR2 SMNVEV (reference sequence). In DNA form, the CDR3 reads TGTGCCAGCAGTCAGGGGCCCCGGAACACTGAAGCTTTCTTT. It translates to CASSQGPRNTEAFF.

J is TRBJ1-1 and V is TRBV6-5, with unresolved D. CDR3 length: 15 residues. Germline V gene sequence: CDR1 MNHEY, CDR2 SVGAGI. The V gene lost 5 bases and the J gene lost 1 base, with 14 bases spanning the gap. In DNA, the CDR3 is TGTGCCAGCAGTCCCACCCCGGTCCCGAACACTGAAGCTTTCTTT. It codes for CASSPTPVPNTEAFF.

V gene TRBV7-3 combines with J gene TRBJ1-2; tentative D call: TRBD1 (5 bases). The CDR3 runs 15 residues. Trimming stripped 5 bases from V and 3 bases from J, with 16 bases between. Germline-derived CDR1 and CDR2 are SGHTA and FQGTGA. This chain's CDR3 is CASSPRDARDYGYTF. The CDR3 DNA is TGTGCCAGCAGCCCCCGGGACGCTCGGGACTATGGCTACACCTTC.

V gene TRBV20-1 combines with J gene TRBJ1-5; TRBD1 matches 7 bases. The CDR3 sequence is 15 residues long. V gave up 6 bases and J gave up 3 bases; unmatched junction bases: 11. Germline V gene sequence: CDR1 DFQATT, CDR2 SNEGSKA (reference sequence). CDR3 nucleotides: TGCAGTGCCTTCGACAGGGATCAGCACAATCAGCCCCAGCATTTT. Protein product: CSAFDRDQHNQPQHF.

This chain links TRBV9 with TRBJ1-1, with D tentatively TRBD1 (6 bases). CDR1 is SGDLS and CDR2 is YYNGEE in the germline V gene. The CDR3 runs 15 residues. V lost 0 bases and J 1 base, leaving 10 bases between the germline ends. The CDR3 coding sequence is TGTGCCAGCAGCGTAGAATCAGGGGCGAACACTGAAGCTTTCTTT. Translated: CASSVESGANTEAFF.

The sample holds a few counts of this clonotype. The rearrangement joins TRBV19 to TRBJ2-7, with D possibly TRBD2 on 6 matching bases. The CDR3 has 12 residues. Trimming cost V 6 bases and J 7 bases, with 13 bases left between them. The germline CDR1 and CDR2 sequences are LNHDA and SQIVND (reference sequence). The CDR3 loop reads CASSGSGGEQYF. For the CDR3, the DNA is TGTGCCAGTAGCGGGAGTGGAGGAGAGCAGTACTTC.

This chain connects TRBV11-1 to TRBJ2-7; the match to TRBD2 covers 9 bases. The CDR3 totals 15 residues. Germline-derived CDR1 and CDR2 are SGHAT and FQDESV (reference sequence). V lost 5 bases and J lost 4; bases outside the gene matches: 9. Here the CDR3 reads CASSPSRGGLYEQYF. In DNA form, the CDR3 reads TGTGCCAGCAGCCCCTCGCGGGGGGGACTATACGAGCAGTACTTC. Full variable domain (remainder filled in from reference TRBV11-1 and TRBJ2-7): EAEVAQSPRYKITEKSQAVAFWCDPISGHATLYWYRQILGQGPELLVQFQDESVVDDSQLPKDRFSAERLKGVDSTLKIQPAELGDSAMYLCASSPSRGGLYEQYFGPGTRLTVT.